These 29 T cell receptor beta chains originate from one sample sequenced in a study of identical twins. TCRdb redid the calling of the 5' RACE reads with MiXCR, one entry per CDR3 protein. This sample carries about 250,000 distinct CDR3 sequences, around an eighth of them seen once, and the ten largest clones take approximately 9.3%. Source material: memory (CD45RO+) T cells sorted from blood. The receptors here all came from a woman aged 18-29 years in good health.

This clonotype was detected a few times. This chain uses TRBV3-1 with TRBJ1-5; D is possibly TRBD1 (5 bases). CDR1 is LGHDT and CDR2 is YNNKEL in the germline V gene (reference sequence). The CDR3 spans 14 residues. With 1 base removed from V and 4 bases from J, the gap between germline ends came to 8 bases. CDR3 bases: TGTGCCAGCAGCCAAGCAGGGAAGAATCAGCCCCAGCATTTT. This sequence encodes CASSQAGKNQPQHF.

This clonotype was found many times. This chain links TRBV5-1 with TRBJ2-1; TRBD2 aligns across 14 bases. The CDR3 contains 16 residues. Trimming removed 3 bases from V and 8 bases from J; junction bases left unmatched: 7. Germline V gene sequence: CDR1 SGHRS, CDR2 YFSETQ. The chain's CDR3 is CASSSAGLAGVYEQFF. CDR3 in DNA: TGCGCCAGCAGCTCCGCGGGACTAGCGGGAGTCTATGAGCAGTTCTTC. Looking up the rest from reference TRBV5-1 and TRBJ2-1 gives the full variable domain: KAGVTQTPRYLIKTRGQQVTLSCSPISGHRSVSWYQQTPGQGLQFLFEYFSETQRNKGNFPGRFSGRQFSNSRSEMNVSTLELGDSALYLCASSSAGLAGVYEQFFGPGTRLTVL.

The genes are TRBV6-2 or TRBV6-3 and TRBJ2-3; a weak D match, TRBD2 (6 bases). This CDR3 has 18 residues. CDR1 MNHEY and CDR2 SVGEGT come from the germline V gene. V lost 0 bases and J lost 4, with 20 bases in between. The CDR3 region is CASSYSSRLAKSSDTQYF. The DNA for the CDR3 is TGTGCCAGCAGTTACTCGAGTCGGCTAGCGAAAAGTTCAGATACGCAGTATTTT.

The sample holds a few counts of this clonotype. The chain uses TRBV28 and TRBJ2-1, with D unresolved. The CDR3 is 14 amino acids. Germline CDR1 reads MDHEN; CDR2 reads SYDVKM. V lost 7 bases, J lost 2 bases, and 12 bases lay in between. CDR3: CASTQGSTYNEQFF. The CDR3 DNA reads TGTGCCAGCACTCAAGGGTCCACCTACAATGAGCAGTTCTTC.

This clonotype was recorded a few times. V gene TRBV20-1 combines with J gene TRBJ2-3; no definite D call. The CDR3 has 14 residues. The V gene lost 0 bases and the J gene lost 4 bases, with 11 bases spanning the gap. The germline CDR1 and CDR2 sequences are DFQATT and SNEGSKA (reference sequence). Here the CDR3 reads CSARDPSLADTQYF. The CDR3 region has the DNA TGCAGTGCTAGAGATCCTAGTCTTGCAGATACGCAGTATTTT.

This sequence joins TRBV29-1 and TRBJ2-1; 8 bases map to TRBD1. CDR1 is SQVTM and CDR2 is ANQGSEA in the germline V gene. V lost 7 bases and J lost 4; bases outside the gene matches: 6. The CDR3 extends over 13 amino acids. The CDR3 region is CSARTGSYNEQFF. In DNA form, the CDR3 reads TGCAGCGCCCGGACAGGGAGTTACAATGAGCAGTTCTTC.

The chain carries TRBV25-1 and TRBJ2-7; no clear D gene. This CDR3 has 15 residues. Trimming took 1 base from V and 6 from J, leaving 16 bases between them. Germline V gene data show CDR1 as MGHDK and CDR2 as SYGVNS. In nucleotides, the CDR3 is TGTGCCAGCAGTGAATTGGGCGGAGCTGTTTCCGAGCAGTACTTC. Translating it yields CASSELGGAVSEQYF.

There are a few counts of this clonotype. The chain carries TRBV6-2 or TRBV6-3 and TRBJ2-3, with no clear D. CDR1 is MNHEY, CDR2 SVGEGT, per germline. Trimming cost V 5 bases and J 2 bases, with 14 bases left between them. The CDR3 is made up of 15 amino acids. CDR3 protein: CASSRPLGPTDTQYF. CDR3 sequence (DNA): TGTGCCAGCAGTCGGCCCTTGGGCCCCACAGATACGCAGTATTTT.

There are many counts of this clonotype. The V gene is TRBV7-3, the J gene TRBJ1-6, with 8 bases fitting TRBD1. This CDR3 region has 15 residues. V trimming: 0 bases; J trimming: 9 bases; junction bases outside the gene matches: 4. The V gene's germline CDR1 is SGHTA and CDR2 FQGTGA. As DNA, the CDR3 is TGTGCCAGCAGCTTAACGTCAGGGGGCACTTCACCCCTCCACTTT. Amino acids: CASSLTSGGTSPLHF.

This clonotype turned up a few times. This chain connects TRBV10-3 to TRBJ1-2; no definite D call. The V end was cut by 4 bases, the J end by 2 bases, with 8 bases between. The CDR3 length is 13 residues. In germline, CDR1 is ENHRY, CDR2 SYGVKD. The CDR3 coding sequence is TGTGCCATCAGTGGTGAAGGCAACTATGGCTACACCTTC. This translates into CAISGEGNYGYTF.

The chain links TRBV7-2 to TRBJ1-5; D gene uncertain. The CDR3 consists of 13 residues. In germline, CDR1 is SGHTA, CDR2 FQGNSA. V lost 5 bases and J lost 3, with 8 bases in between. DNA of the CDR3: TGTGCCAGCAGCGTGCAGAACAATCAGCCCCAGCATTTT. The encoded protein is CASSVQNNQPQHF.

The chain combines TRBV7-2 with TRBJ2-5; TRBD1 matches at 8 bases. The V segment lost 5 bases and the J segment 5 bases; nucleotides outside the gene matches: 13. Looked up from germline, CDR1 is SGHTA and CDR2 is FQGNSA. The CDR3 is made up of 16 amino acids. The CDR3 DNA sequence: TGTGCCAGCAGCCCCCGTAGGGACAGGTTTGGGGAGACCCAGTACTTC. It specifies CASSPRRDRFGETQYF.

CDR3: CASSYTQGANEKLFF. The CDR3 nucleotides read TGTGCCAGCAGTTACACACAGGGTGCCAATGAAAAACTGTTTTTT. The gene calls are TRBV11-3 and TRBJ1-4; TRBD1 is a possible D gene (6 bases). Germline V gene sequence: CDR1 SGHNT, CDR2 YENEEA. CDR3 length: 15 amino acids. V lost 6 bases and J 5 bases, leaving 16 bases between the germline ends. The entire variable domain, with the rest obtained from reference TRBV11-3 and TRBJ1-4, is as follows: EAGVVQSPRYKIIEKKQPVAFWCNPISGHNTLYWYLQNLGQGPELLIRYENEEAVDDSQLPKDRFSAERLKGVDSTLKIQPAELGDSAVYLCASSYTQGANEKLFFGSGTQLSVL.

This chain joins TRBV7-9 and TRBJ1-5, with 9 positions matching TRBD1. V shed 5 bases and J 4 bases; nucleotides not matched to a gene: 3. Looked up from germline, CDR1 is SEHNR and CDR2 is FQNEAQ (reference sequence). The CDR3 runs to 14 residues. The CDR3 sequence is CASSHGQGNQPQHF. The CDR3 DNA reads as TGTGCCAGCAGCCACGGACAGGGGAATCAGCCCCAGCATTTT. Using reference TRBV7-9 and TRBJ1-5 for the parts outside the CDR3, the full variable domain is DTGVSQNPRHKITKRGQNVTFRCDPISEHNRLYWYRQTLGQGPEFLTYFQNEAQLEKSRLLSDRFSAERPKGSFSTLEIQRTEQGDSAMYLCASSHGQGNQPQHFGDGTRLSIL.

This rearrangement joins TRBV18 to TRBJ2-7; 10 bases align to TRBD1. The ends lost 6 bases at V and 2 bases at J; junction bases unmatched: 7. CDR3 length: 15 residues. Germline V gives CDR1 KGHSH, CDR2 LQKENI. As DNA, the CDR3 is TGTGCCAGCTCCCCAGAGGGACAGGGGCCCTACGAGCAGTACTTC. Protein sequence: CASSPEGQGPYEQYF.

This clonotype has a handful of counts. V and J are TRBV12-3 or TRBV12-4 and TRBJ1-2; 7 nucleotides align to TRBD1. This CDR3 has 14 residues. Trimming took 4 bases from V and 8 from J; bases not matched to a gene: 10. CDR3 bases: TGTGCCAGCAGTTCTTGGACAGGCCGAGGGGGCTACACCTTC. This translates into CASSSWTGRGGYTF.

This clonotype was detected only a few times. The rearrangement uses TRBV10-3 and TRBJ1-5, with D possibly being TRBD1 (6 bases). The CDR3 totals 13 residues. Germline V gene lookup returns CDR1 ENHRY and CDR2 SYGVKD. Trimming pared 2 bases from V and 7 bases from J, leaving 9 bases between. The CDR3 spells CAISEDRNQPQHF. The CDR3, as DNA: TGTGCCATCAGTGAGGACAGGAACCAGCCCCAGCATTTT.

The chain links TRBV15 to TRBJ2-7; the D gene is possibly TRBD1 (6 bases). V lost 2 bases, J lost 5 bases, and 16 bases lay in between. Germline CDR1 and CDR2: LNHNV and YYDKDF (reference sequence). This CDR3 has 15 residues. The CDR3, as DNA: TGTGCCACCAGCAGACACCGGGACAACCCCCACGAGCAGTACTTC. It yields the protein CATSRHRDNPHEQYF.

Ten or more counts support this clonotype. This CDR3 reads CASSQDILVNEQFF. The CDR3 DNA follows: TGTGCCAGCAGCCAAGATATACTAGTAAATGAGCAGTTCTTC. This rearrangement joins TRBV14 to TRBJ2-1, with a tentative D call TRBD2 (5 bases). The germline gives CDR1 SGHDN, CDR2 FVKESK. V was cut by 0 bases and J by 7 bases, with 10 bases left in between. The CDR3 has 14 residues.

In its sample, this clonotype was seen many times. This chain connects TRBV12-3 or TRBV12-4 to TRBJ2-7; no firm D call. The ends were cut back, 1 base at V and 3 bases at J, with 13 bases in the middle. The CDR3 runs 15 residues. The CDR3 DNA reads TGTGCCAGCAGTTTAGACCCAGATTCCTACTACGAGCAGTACTTC. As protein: CASSLDPDSYYEQYF.

CDR3 residues: CASTSDPRVKLFF. The DNA for the CDR3 is TGTGCCAGCACCTCGGACCCGAGGGTAAAACTGTTTTTT. V and J are TRBV12-3 or TRBV12-4 and TRBJ1-4; D remains ambiguous. The V gene lost 7 bases and the J gene lost 10 bases, with 16 bases spanning the gap. The CDR3 contains 13 residues.

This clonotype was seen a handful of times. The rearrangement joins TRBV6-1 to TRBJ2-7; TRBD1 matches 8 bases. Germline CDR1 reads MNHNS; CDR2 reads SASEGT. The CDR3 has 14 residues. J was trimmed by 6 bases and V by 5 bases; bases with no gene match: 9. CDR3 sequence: CASSPRGGQAEQYF. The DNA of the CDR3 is TGTGCCAGCAGTCCCCGAGGGGGACAGGCCGAGCAGTACTTC.

CDR3 sequence reads: CASSWDRDREQYF. The DNA of the CDR3 is TGTGCCAGCAGCTGGGACAGGGATCGCGAGCAGTACTTC. The chain links TRBV7-6 to TRBJ2-7, with 9 bases aligning to TRBD1. CDR3 size: 13 residues. CDR1 and CDR2 (germline): SGHVS, FNYEAQ. The V gene end was trimmed by 4 bases and the J gene end by 6 bases; junction bases not matched to a gene: 4.

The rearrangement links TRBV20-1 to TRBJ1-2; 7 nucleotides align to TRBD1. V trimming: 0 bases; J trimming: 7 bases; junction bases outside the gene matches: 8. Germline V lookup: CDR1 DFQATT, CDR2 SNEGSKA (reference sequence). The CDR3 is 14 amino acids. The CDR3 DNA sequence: TGCAGTGCTAGAGATTGGACAGGCGGGACTGGCTACACCTTC. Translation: CSARDWTGGTGYTF.

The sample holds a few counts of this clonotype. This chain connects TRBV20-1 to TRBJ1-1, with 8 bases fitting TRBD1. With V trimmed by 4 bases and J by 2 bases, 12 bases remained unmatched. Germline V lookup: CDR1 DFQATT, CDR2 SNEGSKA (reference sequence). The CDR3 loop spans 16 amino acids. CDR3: CSATRRTGNINTEAFF. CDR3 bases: TGCAGTGCTACGCGCCGGACAGGGAACATAAACACTGAAGCTTTCTTT.

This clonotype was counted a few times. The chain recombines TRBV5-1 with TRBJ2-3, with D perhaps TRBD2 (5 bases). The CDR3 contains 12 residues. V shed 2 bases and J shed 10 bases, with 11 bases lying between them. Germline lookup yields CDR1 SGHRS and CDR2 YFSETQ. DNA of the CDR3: TGCGCCAGCAGCTTACCCCGGGGTGCGCAGTATTTT. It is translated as CASSLPRGAQYF.

CDR3 amino acids: CASTRGGWQYF. Here the CDR3 DNA reads TGTGCCAGCACCCGAGGGGGTTGGCAGTACTTC. The chain recombines TRBV6-5 with TRBJ2-5; tentatively, D is TRBD1 (6 bases). V lost 7 bases to trimming and J lost 11 bases, with 14 bases between them. The CDR3 length is 11 residues. Germline V lookup: CDR1 MNHEY, CDR2 SVGAGI.

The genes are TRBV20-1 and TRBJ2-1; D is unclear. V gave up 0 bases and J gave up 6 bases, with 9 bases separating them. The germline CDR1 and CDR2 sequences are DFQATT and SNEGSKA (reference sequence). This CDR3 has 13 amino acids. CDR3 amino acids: CSARDPTGNEQFF. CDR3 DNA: TGCAGTGCTAGAGATCCTACCGGCAATGAGCAGTTCTTC.

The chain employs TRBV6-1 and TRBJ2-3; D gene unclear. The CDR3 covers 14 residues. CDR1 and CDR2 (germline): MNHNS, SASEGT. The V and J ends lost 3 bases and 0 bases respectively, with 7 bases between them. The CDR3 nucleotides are TGTGCCAGCAGTGACCGACCCAGCACAGATACGCAGTATTTT. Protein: CASSDRPSTDTQYF.